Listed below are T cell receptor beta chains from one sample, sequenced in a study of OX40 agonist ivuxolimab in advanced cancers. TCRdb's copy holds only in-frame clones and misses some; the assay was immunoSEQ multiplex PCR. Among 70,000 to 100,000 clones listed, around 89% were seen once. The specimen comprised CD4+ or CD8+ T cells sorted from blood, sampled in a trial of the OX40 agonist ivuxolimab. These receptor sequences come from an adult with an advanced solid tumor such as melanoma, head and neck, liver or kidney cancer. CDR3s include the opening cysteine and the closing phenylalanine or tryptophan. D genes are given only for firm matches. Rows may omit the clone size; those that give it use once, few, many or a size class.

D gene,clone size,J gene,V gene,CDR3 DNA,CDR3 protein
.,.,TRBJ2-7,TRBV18,TGTGCCAGCTCACCGGGTGGGATTGGAGGGTACGAGCAGTACTTC,CASSPGGIGGYEQYF
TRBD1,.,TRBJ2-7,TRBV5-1,TGCGCCAGCAGCTGGGGACAGGGCTCCTACGAGCAGTACTTC,CASSWGQGSYEQYF
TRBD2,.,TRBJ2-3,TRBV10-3,TGTGCCATCAGTGTACAGGGGCTAGCGGGAGGGTCAGATACGCAGTATTTT,CAISVQGLAGGSDTQYF
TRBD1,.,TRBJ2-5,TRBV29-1,TGCAGCGTTGACAGGGGGCGTGAGACCCAGTACTTC,CSVDRGRETQYF
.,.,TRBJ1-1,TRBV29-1,TGCAGCGTTGGAGTGGCGGGGTTGAACACTGAAGCTTTCTTT,CSVGVAGLNTEAFF
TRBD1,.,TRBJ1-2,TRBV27,TGTGCCAGCAGTCCAGGGACAGGGGGCAAACATAACTATGGCTACACCTTC,CASSPGTGGKHNYGYTF
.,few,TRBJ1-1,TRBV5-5,TGTGCCAGCAGCTTAACAGGACCGAACACTGAAGCTTTCTTT,CASSLTGPNTEAFF
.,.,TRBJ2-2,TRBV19,TGTGCCAGTAGTCGACAGGGAGGAGTCGCCGGGGAGCTGTTTTTT,CASSRQGGVAGELFF
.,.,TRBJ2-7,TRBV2,TGTGCCAGCAGTGATGGCGAGGACTACGAGCAGTACTTC,CASSDGEDYEQYF
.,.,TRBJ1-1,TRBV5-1,TGCGCCAGCAACCACGACCTGAGGATGAACACTGAAGCTTTCTTT,CASNHDLRMNTEAFF